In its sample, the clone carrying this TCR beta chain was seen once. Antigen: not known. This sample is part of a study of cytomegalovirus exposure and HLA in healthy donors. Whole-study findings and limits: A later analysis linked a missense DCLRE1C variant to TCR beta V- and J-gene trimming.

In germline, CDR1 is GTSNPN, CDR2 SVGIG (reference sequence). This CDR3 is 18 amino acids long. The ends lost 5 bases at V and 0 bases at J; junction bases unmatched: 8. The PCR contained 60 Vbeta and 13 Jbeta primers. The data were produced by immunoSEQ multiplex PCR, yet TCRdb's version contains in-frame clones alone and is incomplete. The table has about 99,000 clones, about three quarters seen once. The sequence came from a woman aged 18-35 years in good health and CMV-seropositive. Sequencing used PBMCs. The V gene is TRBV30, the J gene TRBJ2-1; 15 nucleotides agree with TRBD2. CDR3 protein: CAWGGLAGGGSSYNEQFF. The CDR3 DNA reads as TGTGCCTGGGGTGGACTAGCGGGAGGGGGAAGCTCCTACAATGAGCAGTTCTTC.